This T cell receptor beta chain was captured in a study of blood T cells in healthy people across ages. For this clonotype: The target antigen is unknown. One end of the junction varies from germline; a read error may be responsible.

The CDR3 sequence is 10 residues long. Germline V lookup: CDR1 DFQATT, CDR2 SNEGSKA (reference sequence). Study-wide findings and caveats: Naive and antigen-experienced cells were not separated, limiting conclusive comparison.

The authors ran a second PCR of roughly 7 to 11 cycles using a sample-barcoded 5' primer and a J-beta primer mix. TCRdb re-analysed the 5' RACE reads in MiXCR, keeping a single row per CDR3 protein. This table has hundreds of thousands of distinct CDR3 sequences, 40% to 60% appearing once. Healthy Russian Caucasian donors spanned ages roughly 6 to 90 years. The source of this sequence is a man aged 25-45 years in good health. The chain joins TRBV20-1 to TRBJ2-7; TRBD2 matches 7 bases. The sequenced sample was blood. For the CDR3, the DNA is TGCGGTGCGGGGGTCCCCGAGCAGTACTTC. Its translation is CGAGVPEQYF.